This TCR beta chain was documented in a study of OX40 agonist ivuxolimab in advanced cancers. The wider study: Two patients with cutaneous melanoma and one with hepatocellular carcinoma, three in total, showed partial responses.

Autoimmune disease history or systemic immunosuppression was exclusionary. In regard to this clone: Its antigen is not known.

Measured with immunoSEQ multiplex PCR; TCRdb has only the in-frame clones, and not every one. The repertoire holds some 74,000 clones, with more than 90% as singletons. Study-level results: Patients with a partial response at 0.1-3.0 mg/kg had among the lowest clonal expansion.

Per the germline V gene, CDR1 is MNHEY and CDR2 is SVGAGI. The CDR3 is made up of 11 amino acids. The V end was cut by 0 bases, the J end by 5 bases, with 2 bases between. This clonotype originated in an adult with an advanced solid tumor such as melanoma, head and neck, liver or kidney cancer. The rearrangement joins TRBV6-5 to TRBJ2-7; D not certain. The sample here was CD4+ or CD8+ T cells sorted from blood, taken in a trial of the OX40 agonist ivuxolimab. This CDR3 reads CASSYSNEQYF. The CDR3 DNA is TGTGCCAGCAGTTACTCGAACGAGCAGTACTTC.